The next 14 T cell receptor beta chains were all read from a single sample in a study of OX40 agonist ivuxolimab in advanced cancers. Library prep was done by the immunoSEQ multiplex PCR assay. Held by TCRdb, this immuneACCESS table contains in-frame sequences only and omits some clones. Under half of the omission traces to an unresolved V gene where checked; the cause of the rest is unknown. The sample contains about 98,000 clones, 70% to 90% of them found a single time. The ten largest clones represent 0.4% to 0.65% of the sample. Specimen: CD4+ or CD8+ T cells sorted from blood, collected in a trial of the OX40 agonist ivuxolimab. The receptors stem from an adult with an advanced solid tumor such as melanoma, head and neck, liver or kidney cancer.

This chain joins TRBV7-9 and TRBJ2-5; 11 bases are shared with TRBD1. CDR3 length: 16 amino acids. Germline values: CDR1 SEHNR, CDR2 FQNEAQ (reference sequence). With V trimmed by 1 base and J by 5 bases, 6 bases remained unmatched. CDR3 in DNA: TGTGCCAGCAGCTTAGGGACAGGGGGCTATACGGAGACCCAGTACTTC. Translation gives CASSLGTGGYTETQYF. Based on the CDR3 plus reference TRBV7-9 and TRBJ2-5, the full variable domain is DTGVSQNPRHKITKRGQNVTFRCDPISEHNRLYWYRQTLGQGPEFLTYFQNEAQLEKSRLLSDRFSAERPKGSFSTLEIQRTEQGDSAMYLCASSLGTGGYTETQYFGPGTRLLVL.

The rearrangement uses TRBV28 and TRBJ1-2; unclear D gene. Germline CDR1 reads MDHEN; CDR2 reads SYDVKM. This CDR3 is built from 13 residues. With 2 bases removed from V and 3 bases from J, the gap between germline ends came to 7 bases. Here the CDR3 DNA reads TGTGCCAGCAGTTTACGGCCGGACTATGGCTACACCTTC. Its translation is CASSLRPDYGYTF.

The J gene is TRBJ2-7, the V gene TRBV6-1; D not resolved. The CDR3 has 14 amino acids. Germline V CDR1 and CDR2: MNHNS, SASEGT. V shed 4 bases and J shed 2 bases, with 12 bases lying between them. The CDR3 protein is CASSVPRNTYEQYF. The CDR3 DNA reads TGTGCCAGCAGTGTACCACGGAACACCTACGAGCAGTACTTC.

The chain is built from TRBV7-8 and TRBJ2-5; TRBD1 is a possible D gene (6 bases). This CDR3 spans 14 amino acids. Germline loops: CDR1 SGHVS, CDR2 FQNEAQ. V was trimmed by 3 bases and J by 13 bases, leaving 21 bases between them. The CDR3 sequence is CASSFQGSERDRYF. CDR3 sequence (DNA): TGTGCCAGCAGCTTCCAGGGGAGCGAAAGAGACCGGTACTTC.

The rearrangement joins TRBV5-1 to TRBJ1-1, with TRBD1 matching over 9 bases. Per the germline V gene, CDR1 is SGHRS and CDR2 is YFSETQ. V was clipped by 0 bases and J by 11 bases; unmatched bases: 11. The CDR3 has 15 residues. CDR3 sequence: CASSLVVSGTGPAFF. DNA for the CDR3: TGCGCCAGCAGCTTGGTGGTGTCGGGGACAGGGCCGGCTTTCTTT. The variable domain in full, completed from reference TRBV5-1 and TRBJ1-1, reads KAGVTQTPRYLIKTRGQQVTLSCSPISGHRSVSWYQQTPGQGLQFLFEYFSETQRNKGNFPGRFSGRQFSNSRSEMNVSTLELGDSALYLCASSLVVSGTGPAFFGQGTRLTVV.

The V call is TRBV7-9, the J call TRBJ2-3, with D perhaps TRBD1 or TRBD2 (5 bases each). Germline V lookup: CDR1 SEHNR, CDR2 FQNEAQ (reference sequence). V dropped 5 bases and J dropped 0 bases, with 12 bases sitting between them. The CDR3 spans 15 residues. CDR3 nucleotide sequence: TGTGCCAGCAGCGGGAGACAGAGTAGCACAGATACGCAGTATTTT. Amino acids: CASSGRQSSTDTQYF. Full variable domain (outside the CDR3, taken from reference TRBV7-9 and TRBJ2-3): DTGVSQNPRHKITKRGQNVTFRCDPISEHNRLYWYRQTLGQGPEFLTYFQNEAQLEKSRLLSDRFSAERPKGSFSTLEIQRTEQGDSAMYLCASSGRQSSTDTQYFGPGTRLTVL.

The table lists this clone with a count of one. CDR3 amino acids: CSARRGGGVANEKLFF. Here the CDR3 DNA reads TGCAGCGCCCGCAGGGGAGGAGGGGTGGCTAATGAAAAACTGTTTTTT. The J gene is TRBJ1-4, the V gene TRBV29-1, with a tentative D call TRBD1 (6 bases). Trimming left V 7 bases short and J 3 bases short, with 21 bases between. This CDR3 is built from 16 residues. Germline V gene data show CDR1 as SQVTM and CDR2 as ANQGSEA.

This clone was seen a single time. V usage is TRBV6-6 and J usage is TRBJ2-7; D is possibly TRBD1 (6 bases). CDR3 length: 12 amino acids. The germline CDR1 and CDR2 sequences are MNHNY and SVGAGI (reference sequence). Trimming took off 7 bases at V and 4 bases at J, with 11 bases between the two ends. The CDR3 DNA is TGTGCCAGCACAGGACAGCTGTACGAGCAGTACTTC. This gives the protein CASTGQLYEQYF.

V gene TRBV6-5 combines with J gene TRBJ1-1, with 11 bases lining up with TRBD1. The CDR3 extends over 15 amino acids. V dropped 6 bases and J dropped 1; count of bases not matched to a gene: 4. Germline assignment: CDR1 MNHEY and CDR2 SVGAGI. The chain's CDR3 is CASRRDRGWNTEAFF. CDR3 in DNA: TGTGCCAGCAGAAGGGACAGGGGGTGGAACACTGAAGCTTTCTTT.

The J gene is TRBJ1-4, the V gene TRBV6-6; 9 bases line up with TRBD1. This CDR3 has 14 amino acids. CDR1 and CDR2 from the germline V gene are MNHNY and SVGAGI (reference sequence). V trimming: 8 bases; J trimming: 5 bases; junction bases outside the gene matches: 6. The DNA of the CDR3 is TGTGCCAGCCGTACCGGGACAGGGAATGAAAAACTGTTTTTT. It is translated as CASRTGTGNEKLFF.

The chain employs TRBV11-2 and TRBJ1-1; TRBD1 is a possible D gene (5 bases). The germline CDR1 and CDR2 sequences are SGHAT and FQNNGV. V was trimmed by 5 bases and J by 1 base, leaving 11 bases between them. The CDR3 runs to 14 residues. The CDR3 reads CASSREGRNTEAFF. In DNA, the CDR3 is TGTGCCAGCAGCCGAGAGGGACGGAACACTGAAGCTTTCTTT.

This clone was counted a single time. The V call is TRBV11-3, the J call TRBJ2-6, with TRBD1 as a possible D gene (5 bases). The CDR3 is made up of 17 amino acids. Germline V gives CDR1 SGHNT, CDR2 YENEEA. V lost 5 bases and J lost 5, with 19 bases in between. CDR3 in DNA: TGTGCCAGCAGCCGGACAATTCGACAAAGTCGGGCCAACGTCCTGACTTTC. It specifies CASSRTIRQSRANVLTF.

The CDR3 sequence is CASSLDKTDSPLHF. CDR3 bases: TGTGCCAGCAGTTTAGACAAGACGGATTCACCCCTCCACTTT. V is TRBV28 and J is TRBJ1-6, with D uncertain. V was shortened by 2 bases and J by 8 bases, with 10 bases between the two germline ends. The germline gives CDR1 MDHEN, CDR2 SYDVKM. This CDR3 spans 14 amino acids. Using reference TRBV28 and TRBJ1-6 for the parts outside the CDR3, the full variable domain is DVKVTQSSRYLVKRTGEKVFLECVQDMDHENMFWYRQDPGLGLRLIYFSYDVKMKEKGDIPEGYSVSREKKERFSLILESASTNQTSMYLCASSLDKTDSPLHFGNGTRLTVT.

The V gene is TRBV19, the J gene TRBJ2-1; D ambiguous. The germline V and J ends were trimmed by 11 bases and 3 bases, with 20 bases remaining between them. This CDR3 comprises 15 residues. The germline CDR1 and CDR2 sequences are LNHDA and SQIVND (reference sequence). The CDR3 sequence: CASKKDAAFYNEQFF. CDR3 coding DNA: TGTGCCTCAAAGAAAGACGCCGCTTTCTACAATGAGCAGTTCTTC.